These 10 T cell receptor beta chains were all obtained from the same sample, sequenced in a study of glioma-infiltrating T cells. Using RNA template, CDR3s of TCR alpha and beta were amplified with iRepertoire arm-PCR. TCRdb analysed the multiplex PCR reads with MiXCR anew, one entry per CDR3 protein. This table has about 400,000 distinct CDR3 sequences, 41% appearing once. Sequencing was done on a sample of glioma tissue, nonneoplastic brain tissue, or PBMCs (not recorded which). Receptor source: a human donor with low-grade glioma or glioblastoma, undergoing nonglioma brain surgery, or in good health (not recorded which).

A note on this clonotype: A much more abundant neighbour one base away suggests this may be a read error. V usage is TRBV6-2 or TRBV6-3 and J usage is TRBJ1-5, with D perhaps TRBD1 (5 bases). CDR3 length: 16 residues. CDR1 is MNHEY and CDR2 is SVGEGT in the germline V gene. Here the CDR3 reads CASRKLEDIANQTQHF. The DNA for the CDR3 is TGTGCCAGCAGAAAACTTGAGGACATCGCGAATCAGACCCAGCATTTT.

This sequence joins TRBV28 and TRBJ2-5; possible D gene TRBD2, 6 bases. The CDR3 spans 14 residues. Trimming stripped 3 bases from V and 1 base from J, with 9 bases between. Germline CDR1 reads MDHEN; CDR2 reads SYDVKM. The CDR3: CASSFREFQETQYF. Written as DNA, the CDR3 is TGTGCCAGCAGTTTTCGGGAGTTCCAAGAGACCCAGTACTTC.

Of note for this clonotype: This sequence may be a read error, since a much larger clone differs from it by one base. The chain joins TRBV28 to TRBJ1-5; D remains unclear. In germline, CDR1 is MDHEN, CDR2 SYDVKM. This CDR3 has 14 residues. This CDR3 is CASSFPDWGRPLHF. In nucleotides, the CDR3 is TGTGCCAGCAGTTTTCCCGACTGGGGTCGGCCCCTGCATTTT.

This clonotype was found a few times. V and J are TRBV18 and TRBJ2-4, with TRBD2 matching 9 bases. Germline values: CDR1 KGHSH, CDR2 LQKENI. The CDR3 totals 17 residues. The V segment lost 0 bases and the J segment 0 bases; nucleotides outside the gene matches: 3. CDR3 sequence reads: CASSPPGGLAAKNIQYF. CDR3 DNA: TGTGCCAGCTCACCACCTGGGGGACTAGCAGCCAAAAACATTCAGTACTTC.

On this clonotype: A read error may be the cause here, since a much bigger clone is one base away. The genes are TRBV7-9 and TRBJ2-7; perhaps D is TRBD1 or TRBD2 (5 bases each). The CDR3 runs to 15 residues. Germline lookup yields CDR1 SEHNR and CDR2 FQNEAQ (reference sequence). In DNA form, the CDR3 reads TGTGCCAGCAGCTTACCAGCAGGGATCGACTACGAGCTGTACTTC. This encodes CASSLPAGIDYELYF.

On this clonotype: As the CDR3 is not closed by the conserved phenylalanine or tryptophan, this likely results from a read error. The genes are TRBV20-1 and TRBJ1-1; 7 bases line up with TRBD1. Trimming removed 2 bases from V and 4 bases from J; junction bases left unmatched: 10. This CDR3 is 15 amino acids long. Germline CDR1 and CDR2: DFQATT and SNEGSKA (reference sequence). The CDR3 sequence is CSARMLKGAFTEAFS. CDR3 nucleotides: TGCAGTGCTAGAATGTTAAAGGGGGCGTTCACTGAAGCTTTCTCT.

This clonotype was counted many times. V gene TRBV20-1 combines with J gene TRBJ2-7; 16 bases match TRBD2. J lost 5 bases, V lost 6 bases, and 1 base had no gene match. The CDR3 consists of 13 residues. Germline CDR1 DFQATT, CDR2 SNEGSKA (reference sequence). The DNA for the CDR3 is TGCAGTGCGGGACTAGCGGGAGGGGACGAGCAGTACTTC. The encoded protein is CSAGLAGGDEQYF.

This CDR3 is CASSRQSGGELFF. CDR3 sequence (DNA): TGTGCCAGCAGTCGACAGTCCGGGGGGGAGCTGTTTTTT. The V and J genes are TRBV6-6 and TRBJ2-2, with D possibly matching TRBD1 (5 bases). This CDR3 is built from 13 residues. V lost 5 bases to trimming and J lost 8 bases, with 12 bases between them. Germline CDR1 and CDR2: MNHNY and SVGAGI (reference sequence).

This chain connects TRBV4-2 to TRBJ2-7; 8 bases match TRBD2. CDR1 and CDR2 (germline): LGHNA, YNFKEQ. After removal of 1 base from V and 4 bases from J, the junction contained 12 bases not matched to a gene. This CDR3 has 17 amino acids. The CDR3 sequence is CASSQASSGSQQYEQYF. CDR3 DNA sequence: TGTGCCAGCAGCCAAGCCTCGAGCGGGAGCCAACAATACGAGCAGTACTTC.

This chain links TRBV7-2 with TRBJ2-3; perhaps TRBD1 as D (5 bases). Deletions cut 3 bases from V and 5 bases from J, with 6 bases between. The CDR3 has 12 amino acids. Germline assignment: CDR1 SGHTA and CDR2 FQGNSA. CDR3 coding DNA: TGTGCCAGCAGCTTCAGGGAAGATACGCAGTATTTT. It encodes CASSFREDTQYF.